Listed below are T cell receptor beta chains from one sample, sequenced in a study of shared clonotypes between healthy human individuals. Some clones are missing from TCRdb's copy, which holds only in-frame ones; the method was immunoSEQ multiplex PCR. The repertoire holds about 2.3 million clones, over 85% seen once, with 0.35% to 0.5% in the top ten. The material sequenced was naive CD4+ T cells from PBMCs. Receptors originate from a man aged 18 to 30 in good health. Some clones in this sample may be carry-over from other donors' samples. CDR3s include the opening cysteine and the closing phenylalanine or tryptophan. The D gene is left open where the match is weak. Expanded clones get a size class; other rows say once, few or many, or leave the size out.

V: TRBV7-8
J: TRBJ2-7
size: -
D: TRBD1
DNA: TGTGCCAGCAGCTCCGGGACAGGGGGCCTCTACGAGCAGTACTTC
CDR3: CASSSGTGGLYEQYF

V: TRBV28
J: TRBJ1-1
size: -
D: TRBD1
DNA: TGTGCCAGCAGTTTTTCGACAGGGACTGAAGCTTTCTTT
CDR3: CASSFSTGTEAFF

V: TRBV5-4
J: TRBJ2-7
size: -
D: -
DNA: TGTGCCAGCAGCCGCGGGCCTTACGAGCAGTACTTC
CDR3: CASSRGPYEQYF

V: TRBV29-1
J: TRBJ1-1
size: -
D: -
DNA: TGCAGCGTCAAAAGTAGTCAGGGGCCAGGGACTGAAGCTTTCTTT
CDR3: CSVKSSQGPGTEAFF

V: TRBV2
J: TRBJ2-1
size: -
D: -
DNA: TGTGCCAGCAGTGAGACATCCAATGAGCAGTTCTTC
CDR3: CASSETSNEQFF

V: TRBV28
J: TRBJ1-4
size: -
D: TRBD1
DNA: TGTGCCAGCAGTTTTCTTTCGGGGACAGCTAATGAAAAACTGTTTTTT
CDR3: CASSFLSGTANEKLFF

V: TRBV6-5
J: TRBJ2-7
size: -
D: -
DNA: TGTGCCAGCACCGGGTGGATGGCACCCTACGAGCAGTACTTC
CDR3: CASTGWMAPYEQYF

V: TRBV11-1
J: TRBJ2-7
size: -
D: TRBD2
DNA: TGTGCCAGCAGCTACGCGTTGGGGACTAGCGGGAGTAACGAGCAGTACTTC
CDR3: CASSYALGTSGSNEQYF

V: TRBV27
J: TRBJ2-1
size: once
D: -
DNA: TGTGCCAGCAGACCCCGGGCCATCCCCACCTACAATGAGCAGTTCTTC
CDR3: CASRPRAIPTYNEQFF

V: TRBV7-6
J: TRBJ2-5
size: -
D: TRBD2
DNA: TGTGCCAGCAGCTCCAGCTGGGGCAGCGGGGGGGAGACCCAGTACTTC
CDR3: CASSSSWGSGGETQYF

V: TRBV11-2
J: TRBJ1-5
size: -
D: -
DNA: TGTGCCAGCAGGGGTAGAACAGTTTGCAATCAGCCCCAGCATTTT
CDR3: CASRGRTVCNQPQHF

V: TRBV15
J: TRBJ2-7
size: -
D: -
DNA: TGTGCCACCAGCAGAGATCTAGGGCCAGGACTAAAAGCCTACGAGCAGTACTTC
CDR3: CATSRDLGPGLKAYEQYF

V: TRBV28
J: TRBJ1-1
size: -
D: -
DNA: TGTGCCAGCAGCCCCCCGGGGACTGAAGCTTTCTTT
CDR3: CASSPPGTEAFF

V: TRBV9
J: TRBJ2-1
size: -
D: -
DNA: TGTGCCAGCAGCGGACCGGGTAGGGACTACAATGAGCAGTTCTTC
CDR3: CASSGPGRDYNEQFF

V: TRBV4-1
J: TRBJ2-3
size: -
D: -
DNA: TGCGCCAGCAGCCAAGAACCGGGACCGAGGCGCACAGATACGCAGTATTTT
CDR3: CASSQEPGPRRTDTQYF

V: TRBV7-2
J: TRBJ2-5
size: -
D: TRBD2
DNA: TGTGCCAGCAGCTACAACGCGGGGGGGCAAGAGACCCAGTACTTC
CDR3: CASSYNAGGQETQYF

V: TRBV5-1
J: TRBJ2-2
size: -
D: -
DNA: TGCGCCAGCAGCCCGAACGCTGGGGCCGCCGGGGAGCTGTTTTTT
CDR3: CASSPNAGAAGELFF

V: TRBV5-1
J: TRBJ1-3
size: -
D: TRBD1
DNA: TGCGCCAGCAGCTTAGGGACAGTTTCCTCTGGAAACACCATATATTTT
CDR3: CASSLGTVSSGNTIYF

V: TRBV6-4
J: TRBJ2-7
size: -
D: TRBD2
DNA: TGTGCCAGCAAGCCTACGCGGGGGGCGTACGAGCAGTACTTC
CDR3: CASKPTRGAYEQYF

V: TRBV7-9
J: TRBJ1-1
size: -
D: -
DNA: TGTGCCAGCAGCCCGGGGGCCGACACTGAAGCTTTCTTT
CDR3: CASSPGADTEAFF

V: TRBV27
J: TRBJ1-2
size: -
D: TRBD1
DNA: TGTGCCAGCAGCCACACCGGGACAGCGTTTGGCTACACCTTC
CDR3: CASSHTGTAFGYTF

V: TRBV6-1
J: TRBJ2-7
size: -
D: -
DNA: TGTGCCAGCAGTGTAACCGGGACCGGAGAGCAGTACTTC
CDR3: CASSVTGTGEQYF